This entry lists 18 T cell receptor beta chains sequenced from one sample in a study of OX40 agonist ivuxolimab in advanced cancers. This table comes from immunoSEQ multiplex PCR, and its TCRdb copy is limited to in-frame clones, with some not included. Here the sample spans just over 50,000 clones, 88% being singletons. This specimen was CD4+ or CD8+ T cells sorted from blood, taken in a trial of the OX40 agonist ivuxolimab. The receptors come from an adult with an advanced solid tumor such as melanoma, head and neck, liver or kidney cancer.

This sequence joins TRBV30 and TRBJ1-1; 7 bases are shared with TRBD1. From germline, CDR1 is GTSNPN and CDR2 SVGIG (reference sequence). This CDR3 region has 13 residues. The V segment lost 8 bases and the J segment 7 bases; nucleotides outside the gene matches: 13. CDR3 loop: CAPPLFSGGEAFF. In DNA, the CDR3 is TGTGCCCCACCACTGTTTTCAGGGGGTGAAGCTTTCTTT. The full variable domain, completed using reference TRBV30 and TRBJ1-1, is SQTIHQWPATLVQPVGSPLSLECTVEGTSNPNLYWYRQAAGRGLQLLFYSVGIGQISSEVPQNLSASRPQDRQFILSSKKLLLSDSGFYLCAPPLFSGGEAFFGQGTRLTVV.

V and J are TRBV19 and TRBJ1-6; 8 bases are shared with TRBD1. There are 18 residues in the CDR3. Losses at the gene ends were 5 bases for V and 0 bases for J; bases not matched to a gene: 9. Germline V CDR1 and CDR2: LNHDA, SQIVND (reference sequence). CDR3 protein: CASSFTGGPSSYNSPLHF. DNA for the CDR3: TGTGCCAGTAGTTTTACAGGGGGTCCTAGCTCCTATAATTCACCCCTCCACTTT.

The chain has TRBV5-5 and TRBJ2-3; D tentatively fits TRBD1 or TRBD2 (5 bases each). Looked up from germline, CDR1 is SGHKS and CDR2 is YYEKEE (reference sequence). V lost 5 bases and J 0 bases, leaving 16 bases between the germline ends. This CDR3 spans 16 amino acids. The CDR3 here is CASSRRTRDSTDTQYF. In DNA form, the CDR3 reads TGTGCCAGCAGTCGCCGGACCAGGGACAGCACAGATACGCAGTATTTT.

In this sample, this clone turned up a few times. The V and J genes are TRBV6-1 and TRBJ2-7; D gene ambiguous. This CDR3 has 11 amino acids. With 6 bases removed from V and 6 bases from J, the gap between germline ends came to 9 bases. Germline V gives CDR1 MNHNS, CDR2 SASEGT. The CDR3 reads CASSTVLEQYF. CDR3 DNA: TGTGCCAGCAGCACCGTTCTCGAGCAGTACTTC.

Here the CDR3 DNA reads TGTGCCAGCAGTACACTAGGGAGCTTGGACGAGCAGTACTTC. Protein: CASSTLGSLDEQYF. The genes are TRBV6-5 and TRBJ2-7; D may be TRBD2 (5 bases). The CDR3 runs 14 residues. Trimming stripped 5 bases from V and 5 bases from J, with 16 bases between. Germline V gives CDR1 MNHEY, CDR2 SVGAGI.

This sequence joins TRBV2 and TRBJ1-5; D is undetermined. This CDR3 contains 13 residues. The V end lost 2 bases, the J end lost 4 bases, and 6 bases lay between the germline ends. Germline CDR1 SNHLY, CDR2 FYNNEI. The CDR3 sequence: CASSENENQPQHF. CDR3 bases: TGTGCCAGCAGTGAAAATGAAAATCAGCCCCAGCATTTT.

The chain carries TRBV30 and TRBJ1-1; possibly TRBD1 for D (5 bases). The length of the CDR3 is 14 residues. Trimming cost V 4 bases and J 8 bases, with 20 bases left between them. Germline V gene sequence: CDR1 GTSNPN, CDR2 SVGIG (reference sequence). The DNA of the CDR3 is TGTGCCTGGAACCCCGGGACTGGATACTTCGAAGCTTTCTTT. Translation gives CAWNPGTGYFEAFF.

V and J are TRBV15 and TRBJ2-5; 7 nucleotides match TRBD1. The CDR3 has 15 amino acids. Germline CDR1 and CDR2: LNHNV and YYDKDF (reference sequence). After removal of 1 base from V and 5 bases from J, the junction contained 7 bases not matched to a gene. The CDR3 bases are TGTGCCACCAGCAGAGTGAGGGGGCCCGGGGAGACCCAGTACTTC. Translating it yields CATSRVRGPGETQYF.

The chain uses TRBV5-1 and TRBJ2-3; 9 bases align to TRBD1. Germline CDR1 and CDR2: SGHRS and YFSETQ. The CDR3 has 18 amino acids. The ends lost 1 base at V and 2 bases at J; junction bases unmatched: 11. Written as DNA, the CDR3 is TGCGCCAGCAGCTTGAGGTCCATCGGACAGGGGAACACAGATACGCAGTATTTT. Residues: CASSLRSIGQGNTDTQYF.

This clone came up once. The chain has TRBV5-1 and TRBJ2-7, with unresolved D. Trimming stripped 1 base from V and 0 bases from J, with 14 bases between. The germline V gene encodes CDR1 SGHRS and CDR2 YFSETQ. This CDR3 contains 16 residues. The CDR3 DNA follows: TGCGCCAGCAGCTTGAGAGCAGGCAGATCCTCCTACGAGCAGTACTTC. It is translated as CASSLRAGRSSYEQYF.

The chain couples TRBV5-1 to TRBJ2-1, with D maybe TRBD1 (6 bases). CDR1 is SGHRS and CDR2 is YFSETQ in the germline V gene. The CDR3 spans 15 residues. Trimming removed 4 bases from V and 6 bases from J, with 17 bases in between. The CDR3 spells CASSIGGSQSNEQFF. The DNA of the CDR3 is TGCGCCAGCAGCATAGGGGGTAGTCAGTCCAATGAGCAGTTCTTC.

V gene TRBV28 combines with J gene TRBJ2-5, with D perhaps given as TRBD1 or TRBD2 (6 bases each). With the DNA end fitting TRBJ2-7 better, the J assignment may be wrong. The CDR3 runs to 21 residues. Germline V gene sequence: CDR1 MDHEN, CDR2 SYDVKM. In DNA form, the CDR3 reads TGTGCCAGCAGTTTATGGCGGGACAACCCTATAAGCACCGATAGCTTCTACGAGCAGTACTTC. The encoded protein is CASSLWRDNPISTDSFYEQYF.

This clone was detected once. The chain recombines TRBV7-9 with TRBJ2-1, with 10 nucleotides matching TRBD1. This CDR3 is built from 17 residues. Germline V gene data show CDR1 as SEHNR and CDR2 as FQNEAQ (reference sequence). Losses at the gene ends were 3 bases for V and 0 bases for J; bases not matched to a gene: 5. CDR3 nucleotide sequence: TGTGCCAGCAGCTTGAGGAGGACAGGGGGCTCCTACAATGAGCAGTTCTTC. This translates into CASSLRRTGGSYNEQFF.

This chain links TRBV18 with TRBJ1-5, with D uncertain. The CDR3 covers 13 residues. Germline-derived CDR1 and CDR2 are KGHSH and LQKENI. The ends were cut back, 2 bases at V and 7 bases at J, with 9 bases in the middle. DNA of the CDR3: TGTGCCAGCTCACCAAGAGTTGACCAGCCCCAGCATTTT. The encoded protein is CASSPRVDQPQHF.

This chain connects TRBV20-1 to TRBJ2-3, with D unclear. The CDR3 has 11 residues. The germline CDR1 and CDR2 sequences are DFQATT and SNEGSKA (reference sequence). V dropped 5 bases and J dropped 7 bases, with 10 bases sitting between them. The CDR3 DNA follows: TGCAGTGCTCACGTTATGAATACGCAGTATTTT. Encoded protein: CSAHVMNTQYF.

This rearrangement joins TRBV19 to TRBJ2-5; TRBD1 agrees at 9 bases. After removal of 6 bases from V and 4 bases from J, the junction contained 6 bases not matched to a gene. The CDR3 has 14 residues. Germline CDR1 reads LNHDA; CDR2 reads SQIVND (reference sequence). Here the CDR3 reads CASRPQGARETQYF. The DNA for the CDR3 is TGTGCCAGTAGACCACAGGGGGCGCGAGAGACCCAGTACTTC.

This chain links TRBV12-2 with TRBJ2-1; the D call in the table, TRBD1, was not verified against the DNA. TRBV12-2 is recorded as a pseudogene. This CDR3 region has 16 residues. The CDR3 protein is CASRNRGEASYNEQFF. Written as DNA, the CDR3 is TGTGCAAGCCGCAATAGGGGCGAAGCCTCCTACAATGAGCAGTTCTTC.

Points on this clone: Other DNA sequences in the same sample also yield this CDR3. The chain employs TRBV30 and TRBJ1-5; weak D call: TRBD1 (6 bases). V gave up 3 bases and J gave up 5 bases, with 14 bases separating them. The CDR3 spans 14 residues. Germline assignment: CDR1 GTSNPN and CDR2 SVGIG (reference sequence). CDR3 bases: TGTGCCTGGAGGGGGGGGGCATGGGATCAGCCCCAGCATTTT. This codes for CAWRGGAWDQPQHF.